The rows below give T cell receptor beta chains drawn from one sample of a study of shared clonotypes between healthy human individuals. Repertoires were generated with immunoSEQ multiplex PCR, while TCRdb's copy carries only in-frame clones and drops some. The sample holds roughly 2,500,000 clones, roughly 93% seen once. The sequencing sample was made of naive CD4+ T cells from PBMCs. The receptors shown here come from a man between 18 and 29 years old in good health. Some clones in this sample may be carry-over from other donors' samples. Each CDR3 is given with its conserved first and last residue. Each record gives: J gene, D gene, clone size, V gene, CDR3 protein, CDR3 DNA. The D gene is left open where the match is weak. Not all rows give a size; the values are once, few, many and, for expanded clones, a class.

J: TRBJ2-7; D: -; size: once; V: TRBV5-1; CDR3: CASSLYPTTQEPYEQYF; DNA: TGCGCCAGCAGCTTGTACCCGACGACACAGGAACCCTACGAGCAGTACTTC
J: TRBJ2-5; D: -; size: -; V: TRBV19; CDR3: CASSPAGRGRGQETQYF; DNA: TGTGCCAGTAGCCCGGCCGGGCGGGGTAGGGGCCAAGAGACCCAGTACTTC
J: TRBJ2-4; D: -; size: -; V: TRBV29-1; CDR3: CSSLGGTKNIQYF; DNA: TGCAGCTCTTTAGGGGGGACCAAAAACATTCAGTACTTC
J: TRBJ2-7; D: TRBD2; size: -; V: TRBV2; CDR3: CASLAGLKSSYEQYF; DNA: TGTGCCAGCTTAGCGGGGCTAAAGAGCTCCTACGAGCAGTACTTC
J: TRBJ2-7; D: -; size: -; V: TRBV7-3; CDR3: CASSPVPDSLGSGDKYF; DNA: TGTGCCAGCAGCCCCGTCCCCGACTCCTTGGGGAGCGGAGATAAGTACTTC
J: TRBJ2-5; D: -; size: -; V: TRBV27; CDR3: CASSFISRVGETQYF; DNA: TGTGCCAGCAGTTTTATTAGCAGGGTCGGAGAGACCCAGTACTTC
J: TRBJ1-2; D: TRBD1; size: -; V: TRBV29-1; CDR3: CSVTTGTGVYGYTF; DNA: TGCAGCGTGACGACCGGGACAGGCGTCTATGGCTACACCTTC
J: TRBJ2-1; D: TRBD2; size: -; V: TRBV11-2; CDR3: CASSLAGGGYNEQFF; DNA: TGTGCCAGCAGCTTAGCGGGAGGAGGTTACAATGAGCAGTTCTTC
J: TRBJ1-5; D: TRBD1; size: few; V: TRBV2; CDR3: CASTLGTGEIQPQHF; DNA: TGTGCCAGCACCCTCGGGACAGGGGAGATTCAGCCCCAGCATTTT
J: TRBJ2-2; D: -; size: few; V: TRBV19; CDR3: CASKNTGELFF; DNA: TGTGCCTCAAAGAACACCGGGGAGCTGTTTTTT
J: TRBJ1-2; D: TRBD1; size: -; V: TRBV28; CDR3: CASSYRDSSFYGYTF; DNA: TGTGCCAGCAGTTACCGGGACAGTTCTTTCTATGGCTACACCTTC
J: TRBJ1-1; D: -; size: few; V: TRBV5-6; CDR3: CASSEATMNTEAFF; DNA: TGTGCCAGCAGCGAAGCCACTATGAACACTGAAGCTTTCTTT
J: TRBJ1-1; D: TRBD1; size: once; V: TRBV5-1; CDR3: CASSLSQGEGKAFF; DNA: TGCGCCAGCAGCTTGAGCCAGGGGGAAGGAAAAGCTTTCTTT
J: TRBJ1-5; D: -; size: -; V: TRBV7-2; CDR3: CASSLGVRRPQHF; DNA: TGTGCCAGCAGCTTAGGCGTGAGGAGGCCCCAGCATTTT
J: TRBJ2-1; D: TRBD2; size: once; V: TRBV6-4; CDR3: CASSAIAGSPYNEQFF; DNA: TGTGCCAGCAGTGCCATAGCGGGCAGTCCCTACAATGAGCAGTTCTTC
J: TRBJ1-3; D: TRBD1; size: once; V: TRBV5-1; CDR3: CASSLEGAYSGNTIYF; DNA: TGCGCCAGCAGCTTGGAGGGGGCTTATTCTGGAAACACCATATATTTT
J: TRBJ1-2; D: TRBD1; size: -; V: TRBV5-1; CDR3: CASSPRTGPPGGYTF; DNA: TGCGCCAGCAGCCCACGGACAGGGCCACCCGGGGGCTACACCTTC
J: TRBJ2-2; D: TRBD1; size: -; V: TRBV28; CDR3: CASSGRDRALTGELFF; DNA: TGTGCCAGCAGTGGCCGGGACAGGGCTCTCACCGGGGAGCTGTTTTTT
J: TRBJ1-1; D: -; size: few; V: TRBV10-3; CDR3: CAIGREGQINTEAFF; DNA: TGTGCCATCGGGAGGGAGGGCCAGATAAACACTGAAGCTTTCTTT
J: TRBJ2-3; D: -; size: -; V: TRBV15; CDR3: CATSVEVSTDTQYF; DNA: TGTGCCACCAGCGTGGAAGTGAGCACAGATACGCAGTATTTT
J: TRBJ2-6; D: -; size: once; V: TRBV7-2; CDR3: CASSLWGALGANVLTF; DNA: TGTGCCAGCAGCTTATGGGGGGCGCTCGGGGCCAACGTCCTGACTTTC
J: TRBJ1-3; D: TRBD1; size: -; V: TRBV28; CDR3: CASSLRDSVLSGNTIYF; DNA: TGTGCCAGCAGTTTAAGGGACAGCGTACTCTCTGGAAACACCATATATTTT
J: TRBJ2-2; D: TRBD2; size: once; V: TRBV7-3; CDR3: CASSRAPSAGGTGELFF; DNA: TGTGCCAGCAGCCGTGCCCCTTCAGCGGGGGGCACCGGGGAGCTGTTTTTT
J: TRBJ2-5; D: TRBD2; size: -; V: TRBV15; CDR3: CATSRGGMETQYF; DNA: TGTGCCACCAGCAGGGGAGGGATGGAGACCCAGTACTTC
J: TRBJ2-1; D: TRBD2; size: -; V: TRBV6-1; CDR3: CASRGGLAYYNEQFF; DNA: TGTGCCAGCAGGGGCGGACTAGCCTACTACAATGAGCAGTTCTTC
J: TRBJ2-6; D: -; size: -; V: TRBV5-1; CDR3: CASSLSLSGANVLTF; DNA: TGCGCCAGCAGCTTGAGCCTCTCTGGGGCCAACGTCCTGACTTTC
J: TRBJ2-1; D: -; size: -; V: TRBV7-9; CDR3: CASSLQGGPYNEQFF; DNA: TGTGCCAGTAGTCTCCAGGGTGGCCCCTACAATGAGCAGTTCTTC
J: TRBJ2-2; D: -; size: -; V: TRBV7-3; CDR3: CASTLLHPGGELFF; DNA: TGTGCCAGCACCCTCCTCCACCCCGGCGGGGAGCTGTTTTTT
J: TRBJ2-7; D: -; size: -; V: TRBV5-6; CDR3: CASSSLGALHHEQYF; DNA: TGTGCCAGCAGCTCCTTGGGGGCCCTCCACCACGAGCAGTACTTC
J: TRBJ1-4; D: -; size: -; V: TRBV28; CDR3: CASSPGTLNEKLFF; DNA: TGTGCCAGCAGCCCCGGGACGCTTAATGAAAAACTGTTTTTT
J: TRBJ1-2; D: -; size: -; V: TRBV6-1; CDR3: CASSEAGRNYGYTF; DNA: TGTGCCAGCAGTGAGGCGGGACGCAACTATGGCTACACCTTC
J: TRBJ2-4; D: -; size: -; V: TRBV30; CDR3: CAWEVAKNIQYF; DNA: TGTGCCTGGGAAGTAGCCAAAAACATTCAGTACTTC
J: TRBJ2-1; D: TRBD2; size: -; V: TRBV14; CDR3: CASSQVIAGRSYNEQFF; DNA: TGTGCCAGCAGCCAGGTCATAGCGGGCCGCTCCTACAATGAGCAGTTCTTC
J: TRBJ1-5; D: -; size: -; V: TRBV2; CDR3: CASSVIVGHQPQHF; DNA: TGTGCCAGCAGTGTTATTGTGGGCCATCAGCCCCAGCATTTT
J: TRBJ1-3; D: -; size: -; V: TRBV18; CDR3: CASSPRQDLSGNTIYF; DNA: TGTGCCAGCTCACCTCGACAGGACCTCTCTGGAAACACCATATATTTT
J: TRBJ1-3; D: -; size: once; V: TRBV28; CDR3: CASSFSGQGSGNTIYF; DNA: TGTGCCAGCAGTTTTTCCGGACAAGGCTCTGGAAACACCATATATTTT
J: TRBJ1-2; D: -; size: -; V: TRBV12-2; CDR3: CASRLRQNGYTF; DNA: TGTGCAAGTCGCTTACGCCAGAATGGCTACACCTTC
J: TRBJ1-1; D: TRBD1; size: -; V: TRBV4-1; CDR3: CASSQGSQGLNTEAFF; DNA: TGCGCCAGCAGCCAAGGTTCACAGGGGCTGAACACTGAAGCTTTCTTT
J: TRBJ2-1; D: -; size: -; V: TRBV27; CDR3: CASSRDPGIYEQFF; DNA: TGTGCCAGCAGCCGGGACCCCGGAATCTATGAGCAGTTCTTC
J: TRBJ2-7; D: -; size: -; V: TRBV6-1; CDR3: CASSVLVFSYEQYF; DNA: TGTGCCAGCAGTGTTCTCGTTTTCTCCTACGAGCAGTACTTC
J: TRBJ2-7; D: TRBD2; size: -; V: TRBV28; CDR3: CASTPGGEPEQYF; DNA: TGTGCCAGCACACCCGGGGGGGAGCCCGAGCAGTACTTC
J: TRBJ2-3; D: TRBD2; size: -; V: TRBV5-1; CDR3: CASSLQLAPSSTDTQYF; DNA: TGCGCCAGCAGCTTGCAACTAGCGCCTTCTAGCACAGATACGCAGTATTTT
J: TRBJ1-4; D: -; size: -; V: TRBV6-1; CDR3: CASIKATATNEKLFF; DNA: TGTGCCAGCATAAAAGCGACAGCAACTAATGAAAAACTGTTTTTT
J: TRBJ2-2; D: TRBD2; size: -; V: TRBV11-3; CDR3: CASSPSRLAGGRNGVGELFF; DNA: TGTGCCAGCAGCCCTAGCCGACTAGCGGGAGGCCGGAACGGGGTCGGGGAGCTGTTTTTT
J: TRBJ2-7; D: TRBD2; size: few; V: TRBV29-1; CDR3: CSAQGLAGSYEQYF; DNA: TGCAGCGCCCAGGGACTAGCGGGGTCCTACGAGCAGTACTTC
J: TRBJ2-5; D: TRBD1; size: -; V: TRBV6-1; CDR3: CASSGKQGHQETQYF; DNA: TGTGCCAGCAGCGGGAAACAGGGGCACCAAGAGACCCAGTACTTC
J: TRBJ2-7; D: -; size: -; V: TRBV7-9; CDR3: CASSFGAGQQYF; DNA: TGTGCCAGCAGCTTTGGCGCTGGGCAGCAGTACTTC
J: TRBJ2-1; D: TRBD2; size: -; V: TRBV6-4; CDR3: CASSDQSGRGYNEQFF; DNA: TGTGCCAGCAGTGACCAAAGCGGGAGAGGTTACAATGAGCAGTTCTTC
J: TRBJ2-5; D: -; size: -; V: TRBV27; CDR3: CASSLLARGETQYF; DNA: TGTGCCAGCAGTTTATTAGCGCGAGGGGAGACCCAGTACTTC